The 30 T cell receptor beta chains listed next were all sequenced from one sample in a study of T cell responses to AZD1222 COVID-19 vaccine. Clones were read by immunoSEQ multiplex PCR, and TCRdb kept only the in-frame ones, dropping some. This table holds about 140,000 clones, roughly nine tenths found once. Sample: peripheral blood, taken on day 0 of AZD1222 vaccination. These receptors originate from an adult in good health.

The CDR3 DNA follows: TGTGCCAGCAGCCCGGGACTAGCGGACTACAATGAGCAGTTCTTC. It translates to CASSPGLADYNEQFF. The rearrangement links TRBV5-4 to TRBJ2-1, with 11 bases identical to TRBD2. Trimming removed 4 bases from V and 3 bases from J; junction bases left unmatched: 3. CDR3 length: 15 amino acids. Germline CDR1 reads SGHNT; CDR2 reads YYREEE (reference sequence).

A few counts support this clone. The chain joins TRBV5-5 to TRBJ1-2, with a possible D match to TRBD1 (5 bases). This CDR3 comprises 13 residues. V lost 2 bases and J lost 8, with 13 bases in between. Germline CDR1 SGHKS, CDR2 YYEKEE (reference sequence). CDR3 sequence (DNA): TGTGCCAGCAGCTTCTCGGGGGATTTGGGCTACACCTTC. Encoded protein: CASSFSGDLGYTF.

The V call is TRBV2, the J call TRBJ2-7; 8 bases are shared with TRBD2. This CDR3 spans 17 amino acids. Looked up from germline, CDR1 is SNHLY and CDR2 is FYNNEI. The junction had 14 bases not matched to a gene; V was cut back by 5 bases and J by 2 bases. The CDR3: CASSSPLSGRGTYEQYF. CDR3 DNA sequence: TGTGCCAGCAGTTCCCCTCTAAGCGGGAGAGGTACCTACGAGCAGTACTTC.

The genes are TRBV19 and TRBJ2-7; weak D call: TRBD1 (6 bases). Germline CDR1 and CDR2: LNHDA and SQIVND (reference sequence). V lost 4 bases to trimming and J lost 3 bases, with 10 bases between them. This CDR3 has 13 residues. CDR3 coding DNA: TGTGCCAGTAGTAGGACAGATTTCTACGAGCAGTACTTC. It is translated as CASSRTDFYEQYF.

The V and J genes are TRBV12-3 or TRBV12-4 and TRBJ2-2; a possible D gene is TRBD2 (6 bases). The CDR3 consists of 13 residues. The V end lost 11 bases, the J end lost 0 bases, and 10 bases lay between the germline ends. CDR3 sequence: CADRGTNTGELFF. The CDR3 nucleotides are TGTGCCGACCGGGGGACGAACACCGGGGAGCTGTTTTTT.

As DNA, the CDR3 is TGTGCCAGCAGCTTTGGACAGGGCAACACCGGGGAGCTGTTTTTT. Amino acids: CASSFGQGNTGELFF. V gene TRBV7-2 combines with J gene TRBJ2-2; 8 bases align to TRBD1. Germline V gene data show CDR1 as SGHTA and CDR2 as FQGNSA. V lost 3 bases and J lost 2; bases outside the gene matches: 2. This CDR3 region has 15 residues.

The chain joins TRBV5-4 to TRBJ2-3; 10 nucleotides line up with TRBD1. The CDR3 has 16 amino acids. Germline CDR1 and CDR2: SGHNT and YYREEE (reference sequence). Losses at the gene ends were 0 bases for V and 1 base for J; bases not matched to a gene: 2. The CDR3 sequence: CASSLDGTGGTDTQYF. Here the CDR3 DNA reads TGTGCCAGCAGCTTGGACGGGACAGGGGGCACAGATACGCAGTATTTT.

This chain uses TRBV10-2 with TRBJ1-1; 7 bases fit TRBD1. This CDR3 region has 12 residues. Germline V gene data show CDR1 as WSHSY and CDR2 as SAAADI. The V gene end was trimmed by 4 bases and the J gene end by 5 bases; junction bases not matched to a gene: 1. The CDR3 DNA reads TGCGCCAGCAGTGCAGGGGGGACTGAAGCTTTCTTT. Residues: CASSAGGTEAFF.

The gene calls are TRBV28 and TRBJ2-3; 14 nucleotides line up with TRBD2. V dropped 7 bases and J dropped 11; count of bases not matched to a gene: 17. The CDR3 contains 17 residues. Germline V CDR1 and CDR2: MDHEN, SYDVKM. The CDR3 DNA is TGTGCCAGCACTCTGAGAGCCCCGGGACTAGCGGGGGCGAGGCAGTATTTT. It codes for CASTLRAPGLAGARQYF.

As concerns this clone: This sample includes further DNA sequences coding for the same CDR3. This sequence joins TRBV5-1 and TRBJ1-1; 7 positions agree with TRBD1. In germline, CDR1 is SGHRS, CDR2 YFSETQ. Germline trimming cut 1 base from V and 3 bases from J; bases unmatched to any gene: 0. The CDR3 runs to 13 residues. The CDR3 nucleotides read TGCGCCAGCAGCTTGCAGGGGGACACTGAAGCTTTCTTT. Translating gives CASSLQGDTEAFF.

J is TRBJ1-2 and V is TRBV11-2, with TRBD1 matching over 7 bases. V was clipped by 10 bases and J by 4 bases; unmatched bases: 9. The CDR3 is 13 amino acids. The V gene's germline CDR1 is SGHAT and CDR2 FQNNGV. DNA of the CDR3: TGTGCCACCTCCCCGGACAGGCTCTATGGCTACACCTTC. This codes for CATSPDRLYGYTF.

This sequence joins TRBV7-8 and TRBJ1-5, with D possibly being TRBD1 (6 bases). This CDR3 comprises 16 residues. Germline CDR1 is SGHVS and CDR2 is FQNEAQ. Trimming cost V 2 bases and J 1 base, with 12 bases left between them. The CDR3 bases are TGTGCCAGCAGCTTAAATGGCAGGGGAAGCAATCAGCCCCAGCATTTT. Encoded protein: CASSLNGRGSNQPQHF.

This CDR3 is CASNSLEDEQFF. The CDR3, as DNA: TGTGCCAGCAACTCCCTCGAGGATGAGCAGTTCTTC. The chain carries TRBV12-3 or TRBV12-4 and TRBJ2-1, with no clear D. This CDR3 is 12 amino acids long. V gave up 7 bases and J gave up 8 bases, with 12 bases separating them.

The chain links TRBV28 to TRBJ1-3; no clear D. Germline V gene sequence: CDR1 MDHEN, CDR2 SYDVKM. V dropped 11 bases and J dropped 0 bases, with 5 bases sitting between them. CDR3 size: 11 residues. The CDR3 DNA reads as TGTGCCCTATCCTCTGGAAACACCATATATTTT. Translated: CALSSGNTIYF. The full variable domain, in which reference TRBV28 and TRBJ1-3 provide the parts outside the CDR3, is DVKVTQSSRYLVKRTGEKVFLECVQDMDHENMFWYRQDPGLGLRLIYFSYDVKMKEKGDIPEGYSVSREKKERFSLILESASTNQTSMYLCALSSGNTIYFGEGSWLTVV.

This clone was seen only once. V gene TRBV19 combines with J gene TRBJ1-4; the D is unclear. Trimming left V 1 base short and J 8 bases short, with 14 bases between. The CDR3 loop spans 15 amino acids. Germline CDR1 reads LNHDA; CDR2 reads SQIVND (reference sequence). CDR3 residues: CASSIAPLVGEKLFF. The CDR3 DNA follows: TGTGCCAGTAGTATAGCCCCACTGGTAGGGGAAAAACTGTTTTTT.

The chain employs TRBV5-1 and TRBJ1-1; D call uncertain. Germline V gene lookup returns CDR1 SGHRS and CDR2 YFSETQ. This CDR3 has 15 amino acids. V was trimmed by 5 bases and J by 1 base, leaving 15 bases between them. This CDR3 reads CASRVGSGRNTEAFF. In DNA, the CDR3 is TGCGCCAGCAGGGTGGGCAGCGGTAGGAACACTGAAGCTTTCTTT.

The chain joins TRBV28 to TRBJ1-5; D uncertain. Per the germline V gene, CDR1 is MDHEN and CDR2 is SYDVKM. Trimming cost V 2 bases and J 4 bases, with 9 bases left between them. This CDR3 has 14 amino acids. The CDR3 loop reads CASSLGGFNQPQHF. The CDR3 DNA reads as TGTGCCAGCAGTTTAGGAGGTTTTAATCAGCCCCAGCATTTT.

V is TRBV30 and J is TRBJ1-1; possible D gene TRBD1, 5 bases. V shed 2 bases and J shed 0 bases, with 10 bases lying between them. Looked up from germline, CDR1 is GTSNPN and CDR2 is SVGIG (reference sequence). The CDR3 extends over 14 amino acids. CDR3 DNA: TGTGCCTGGAGTTTAGGGACGTTGAACACTGAAGCTTTCTTT. The encoded protein is CAWSLGTLNTEAFF.

The rearrangement links TRBV9 to TRBJ2-1; possibly TRBD1 or TRBD2 for D (5 bases each). The germline CDR1 and CDR2 sequences are SGDLS and YYNGEE. This CDR3 comprises 16 residues. V shed 3 bases and J shed 6 bases, with 19 bases lying between them. In DNA, the CDR3 is TGTGCCAGCAGCGGCACCGGGACGGAGTCGACCAATGAGCAGTTCTTC. This translates into CASSGTGTESTNEQFF. The full variable domain, with the rest looked up from reference TRBV9 and TRBJ2-1, is DSGVTQTPKHLITATGQRVTLRCSPRSGDLSVYWYQQSLDQGLQFLIQYYNGEERAKGNILERFSAQQFPDLHSELNLSSLELGDSALYFCASSGTGTESTNEQFFGPGTRLTVL.

V and J are TRBV5-1 and TRBJ1-1; unclear D gene. Germline V gene data show CDR1 as SGHRS and CDR2 as YFSETQ. The V gene lost 2 bases and the J gene lost 5 bases, with 7 bases spanning the gap. This CDR3 comprises 12 residues. This chain's CDR3 is CASSFPGTEAFF. CDR3 bases: TGCGCCAGCAGCTTTCCGGGGACTGAAGCTTTCTTT.

The chain employs TRBV6-6 and TRBJ2-7; possibly TRBD1 for D (5 bases). The CDR3 runs 15 residues. V was cut by 2 bases and J by 0 bases, with 11 bases left in between. Germline CDR1 MNHNY, CDR2 SVGAGI (reference sequence). The CDR3 nucleotides are TGTGCCAGCAGTTACGGGGCAGGAAACTCCTACGAGCAGTACTTC. Translating gives CASSYGAGNSYEQYF.

The genes are TRBV27 and TRBJ1-2; 10 bases are a match to TRBD1. CDR3 length: 14 residues. J lost 4 bases, V lost 5 bases, and 4 bases had no gene match. Germline V CDR1 and CDR2: MNHEY, SMNVEV (reference sequence). The CDR3 DNA reads TGTGCCAGCAGTATAAGGGACAGGGGCTATGGCTACACCTTC. The encoded protein is CASSIRDRGYGYTF.

The chain uses TRBV15 and TRBJ1-2; no reliable D call. CDR3 length: 16 residues. Germline CDR1 reads LNHNV; CDR2 reads YYDKDF (reference sequence). V lost 4 bases to trimming and J lost 5 bases, with 20 bases between them. The CDR3 loop reads CATSTLDRISGYGYTF. In nucleotides, the CDR3 is TGTGCCACCAGCACCCTAGACCGGATAAGCGGATATGGCTACACCTTC.

The chain joins TRBV19 to TRBJ1-4, with D tentatively TRBD1 (5 bases). There are 18 residues in the CDR3. V lost 1 base to trimming and J lost 0 bases, with 15 bases between them. Germline assignment: CDR1 LNHDA and CDR2 SQIVND (reference sequence). CDR3 protein: CASSIVGTGSSTNEKLFF. The CDR3 nucleotides are TGTGCCAGTAGTATAGTGGGGACGGGGTCGTCAACTAATGAAAAACTGTTTTTT.

The J gene is TRBJ1-5, the V gene TRBV9; D is possibly TRBD1 (5 bases). The CDR3 is 24 residues long. Germline assignment: CDR1 SGDLS and CDR2 YYNGEE. V was pared by 3 bases and J by 1 base, with 38 bases between. CDR3 sequence: CASSAKFLPNESVEGLRSNQPQHF. The CDR3 DNA follows: TGTGCCAGCAGCGCAAAGTTCCTACCGAACGAGAGCGTCGAGGGGCTGAGAAGCAATCAGCCCCAGCATTTT.

The chain carries TRBV7-2 and TRBJ2-1; a possible D gene is TRBD1 (6 bases). Trimming removed 3 bases at V and 8 bases at J, with 11 bases between. The CDR3 has 13 residues. Germline V CDR1 and CDR2: SGHTA, FQGNSA. CDR3 sequence reads: CASSFSGEHEQFF. The CDR3, as DNA: TGTGCCAGCAGCTTTTCAGGGGAACATGAGCAGTTCTTC. Full variable domain (missing parts from reference TRBV7-2 and TRBJ2-1): GAGVSQSPSNKVTEKGKDVELRCDPISGHTALYWYRQSLGQGLEFLIYFQGNSAPDKSGLPSDRFSAERTGGSVSTLTIQRTQQEDSAVYLCASSFSGEHEQFFGPGTRLTVL.

The chain combines TRBV3-1 (or the pseudogene TRBV3-2) with TRBJ2-6; TRBD1 might be the D (5 bases). Germline V gives CDR1 LGHDT, CDR2 YNNKEL (reference sequence). Trimming took off 9 bases at V and 3 bases at J, with 18 bases between the two ends. The CDR3 consists of 16 residues. CDR3 nucleotides: TGTGCCAGTAAAAAAGGGGCAGAAATTGGGGCCAACGTCCTGACTTTC. Translating it yields CASKKGAEIGANVLTF.

The V gene is TRBV15, the J gene TRBJ1-5; D gene unclear. V was cut by 2 bases and J by 3 bases, with 11 bases left in between. Germline CDR1 and CDR2: LNHNV and YYDKDF (reference sequence). There are 15 residues in the CDR3. The CDR3 bases are TGTGCCACCAGCAGACCCGCAGAGTCCAATCAGCCCCAGCATTTT. Translation: CATSRPAESNQPQHF.

In nucleotides, the CDR3 is TGCGCCAGCAGCCCAGGACCGGGTCAGGAGCTGTTTTTT. It yields the protein CASSPGPGQELFF. J is TRBJ2-2 and V is TRBV5-1; the D is unclear. V lost 4 bases to trimming and J lost 10 bases, with 14 bases between them. This CDR3 is 13 amino acids long. From germline, CDR1 is SGHRS and CDR2 YFSETQ.

For the CDR3, the DNA is TGTGCCAGCAGCTTACCTTCGGATGAGCAGTTCTTC. The encoded protein is CASSLPSDEQFF. This chain links TRBV11-1 with TRBJ2-1; no clear D gene. V was shortened by 2 bases and J by 8 bases, with 7 bases between the two germline ends. Germline V CDR1 and CDR2: SGHAT, FQDESV (reference sequence). The CDR3 totals 12 residues.